This T cell receptor beta chain emerged from a study of blood T cells in healthy people across ages. This clonotype appeared a few times. The V and J ends lost 8 bases and 1 base respectively, with 23 bases between them. The CDR3 loop spans 17 amino acids. The germline gives CDR1 ENHRY, CDR2 SYGVKD. Together with a sample-barcoded 5' primer, a J-beta primer mix was included in a second PCR lasting roughly 6 to 12 cycles. TCRdb recomputed calls from the 5' RACE reads with MiXCR, one row per CDR3 protein. The sample comprises some 930,000 distinct CDR3 sequences, roughly 29% of which are singletons, and 10% rests with the top ten. In addition, the sample was reused for a study of T cells of mothers and their children. That report notes: A few healthy Caucasian mothers, along with their six children, served as the donors. Maternal samples each gave over 9.5 million TCR beta CDR3 reads, and child samples approximately 3 million each. Relative to unrelated pairs, biologically related mother-child dyads exhibited marginally greater, non-significant overlap. The analysis detected no persistent microchimeric T cell clones.

The sequence derives from a woman between 40 and 55 years old in good health. The rearrangement joins TRBV10-3 to TRBJ1-1, with D hard to call. Sequences were obtained from blood. This CDR3 is CAIGLGHGEAPNTEAFF. DNA for the CDR3: TGTGCCATCGGACTGGGTCATGGAGAGGCGCCGAACACTGAAGCTTTCTTT.